The T cell receptor (beta chain) under discussion was sequenced for a study of control samples from healthy donors and cancer patients. The CDR3 runs 13 residues. Trimming left V 2 bases short and J 10 bases short, with 9 bases between. Germline CDR1 and CDR2: MNHEY and SVGAGI. Profiling relied on immunoSEQ multiplex PCR, and the TCRdb table lists in-frame clones only, not all of them. The data hold approximately 60,000 clones, with 75% to 95% observed a single time. The clonotype originates from a man under 40 with colorectal cancer. The sample comprised PBMCs. This sequence joins TRBV6-5 and TRBJ1-6; no firm D call. The CDR3 DNA reads TGTGCCAGCAGTTACCTACAGAGATCACCCCTCCACTTT. It specifies CASSYLQRSPLHF.